Listed below are T cell receptor beta chains from one sample, sequenced in a study of beta chain features in type 1 diabetes. The protocol was immunoSEQ multiplex PCR, while the TCRdb copy is restricted to in-frame clones and leaves out a portion. The profile covers over 150,000 clones, with 7.5% to 8.5% appearing a single time and roughly 0.5% taken by the ten largest. The sample comprised central memory CD4+ T cells from blood. The receptors here all came from a man between 18 and 35 years old with type 1 diabetes. The CDR3 runs from the conserved cysteine through the conserved F or W. A D gene is named only where the DNA matches it firmly. Clone size, where shown, is once, few, many, or a class for clones that have expanded.

length: 15
V: TRBV7-2
J: TRBJ2-5
D: NA
size: NA
DNA: TGTGCCAGCAGCTTAAGCCGGCACTTCGGGGAGACCCAGTACTTC
CDR3: CASSLSRHFGETQYF

length: 16
V: TRBV7-9
J: TRBJ2-5
D: TRBD1
size: NA
DNA: TGTGCCAGCAGCTCCCTCCCGGCAGGGGGTGGGGAGACCCAGTACTTC
CDR3: CASSSLPAGGGETQYF

length: 16
V: TRBV7-2
J: TRBJ2-1
D: TRBD2
size: NA
DNA: TGTGCCAGCAGCTTAGAACCCCAGCGGGGGAACAATGAGCAGTTCTTC
CDR3: CASSLEPQRGNNEQFF

length: 15
V: TRBV19
J: TRBJ2-3
D: TRBD2
size: NA
DNA: TGTGCCAGTAAGGGAGGACTAGCGGGCACAGATACGCAGTATTTT
CDR3: CASKGGLAGTDTQYF

length: 16
V: TRBV28
J: TRBJ1-2
D: NA
size: NA
DNA: TGTGCCAGCAGTTCCCTAGGAGCCCTCACGGCGTATGGCTACACCTTC
CDR3: CASSSLGALTAYGYTF

length: 12
V: TRBV30
J: TRBJ1-2
D: NA
size: few
DNA: TGTGCCTGGAGTGACTACGGAAGGGGCTACACCTTC
CDR3: CAWSDYGRGYTF

length: 18
V: TRBV7-9
J: TRBJ2-6
D: NA
size: few
DNA: TGTGCCAGCAGCTTAGGTGCCGGACTATACTCTGGGGCCAACGTCCTGACTTTC
CDR3: CASSLGAGLYSGANVLTF

length: 15
V: TRBV5-4
J: TRBJ2-7
D: TRBD1
size: NA
DNA: TGTGCCAGCAGCTTACCCGGGACAGGGGGCTACGAGCAGTACTTC
CDR3: CASSLPGTGGYEQYF

length: 14
V: TRBV7-8
J: TRBJ2-1
D: TRBD1
size: NA
DNA: TGTGCCAGCAGCTTAGAACAGGGGACGGGTGAGCAGTTCTTC
CDR3: CASSLEQGTGEQFF

length: 15
V: TRBV6-6
J: TRBJ1-6
D: NA
size: few
DNA: TGTGCCAGCAGTTACCGCGGGGGGATCAATTCACCCCTCCACTTT
CDR3: CASSYRGGINSPLHF

length: 13
V: TRBV30
J: TRBJ1-1
D: NA
size: NA
DNA: TGTGCCTCAAAACAGAGTATGAACACTGAAGCTTTCTTT
CDR3: CASKQSMNTEAFF

length: 16
V: TRBV23-1
J: TRBJ2-2
D: TRBD1
size: few
DNA: TGCGCCAGCAGTCAGACACAGGGGGCAGGCACCGGGGAGCTGTTTTTT
CDR3: CASSQTQGAGTGELFF

length: 12
V: TRBV28
J: TRBJ2-1
D: TRBD2
size: many
DNA: TGTGCCAGCAGCCTCCTAGCGGGAGGTGTCATCTTC
CDR3: CASSLLAGGVIF

length: 13
V: TRBV7-2
J: TRBJ2-1
D: TRBD2
size: NA
DNA: TGTGCCAGCAGCTTAGTACTAGCGGGTCCAGAGTTCTTC
CDR3: CASSLVLAGPEFF

length: 14
V: TRBV4-2
J: TRBJ2-1
D: NA
size: few
DNA: TGTGCCAGCACAGGACGGACATCCTACAATGAGCAGTTCTTC
CDR3: CASTGRTSYNEQFF

length: 13
V: TRBV5-1
J: TRBJ2-7
D: TRBD2
size: many
DNA: TGCGCCAGCAGCATAGGGACTAACTACGAGCAGTACTTC
CDR3: CASSIGTNYEQYF

length: 15
V: TRBV19
J: TRBJ2-4
D: TRBD1
size: NA
DNA: TGTGCCAGTAGTAAAGGGGGCGAAACCAAAAACATTCAGTACTTC
CDR3: CASSKGGETKNIQYF

length: 16
V: TRBV7-7
J: TRBJ2-3
D: TRBD2
size: NA
DNA: TGTGCCAGCAGCTTATCCCTAGCGGGAGGCACAGATACGCAGTATTTT
CDR3: CASSLSLAGGTDTQYF

length: 17
V: TRBV4-3
J: TRBJ2-5
D: TRBD2
size: few
DNA: TGCGCCAGCAGCCTGACCCACCGTCTAGCGGCTCAAGAGACCCAGTACTTC
CDR3: CASSLTHRLAAQETQYF

length: 15
V: TRBV5-4
J: TRBJ2-3
D: TRBD2
size: NA
DNA: TGTGCCAGCAGCCCCGGGGGGTCATTCACAGATACGCAGTATTTT
CDR3: CASSPGGSFTDTQYF

length: 20
V: TRBV27
J: TRBJ2-4
D: TRBD1
size: few
DNA: TGTGCCAGCAGTCGCGAAACCCCGGGACAGGGGGCGGAGGCCAAAAACATTCAGTACTTC
CDR3: CASSRETPGQGAEAKNIQYF

length: 12
V: TRBV18
J: TRBJ1-1
D: NA
size: NA
DNA: TGTGCCAGCTCACCAGCGGGTCGGGAAGCTTTCTTT
CDR3: CASSPAGREAFF

length: 15
V: TRBV7-2
J: TRBJ2-5
D: NA
size: few
DNA: TGTGCCAGCAGCTTAGTCCAGGGTAGGCGAGAGACCCAGTACTTC
CDR3: CASSLVQGRRETQYF

length: 11
V: TRBV29-1
J: TRBJ2-3
D: NA
size: many
DNA: TGCAGCGGACTGTCGGGAGATACGCAGTATTTT
CDR3: CSGLSGDTQYF

length: 14
V: TRBV5-1
J: TRBJ2-5
D: NA
size: NA
DNA: TGCGCCAGCAGCGGAACAGGGAACCAAGAGACCCAGTACTTC
CDR3: CASSGTGNQETQYF

length: 13
V: TRBV7-9
J: TRBJ2-7
D: TRBD2
size: few
DNA: TGTGCCAGCAGCCCACGTGCGGGGGACGAGCAGTACTTC
CDR3: CASSPRAGDEQYF

length: 13
V: TRBV6-6
J: TRBJ1-1
D: NA
size: few
DNA: TGTGCCAGCAGTTTGGTGTCAGTAAGTGAAGCTTTCTTT
CDR3: CASSLVSVSEAFF

length: 16
V: TRBV7-8
J: TRBJ2-5
D: TRBD1
size: few
DNA: TGTGCCAGCAGCCACCGAGGACAGGGGGTTCCCGGGACCCAGTACTTC
CDR3: CASSHRGQGVPGTQYF

length: 16
V: TRBV28
J: TRBJ2-1
D: TRBD2
size: few
DNA: TGTGCCAGCACCCCGATTCCGGGACTAGCGGGGGGTCGTCGGTTCTTC
CDR3: CASTPIPGLAGGRRFF

length: 16
V: TRBV5-6
J: TRBJ2-5
D: TRBD2
size: NA
DNA: TGTGCCAGCAGCTCCCTTGGGGAGGGTGGAAGAGAGACCCAGTACTTC
CDR3: CASSSLGEGGRETQYF

length: 14
V: TRBV30
J: TRBJ2-7
D: NA
size: once
DNA: TGTGCCTGGAGGGCGGAAAACCCCCCCTACGAGCAGTACTTC
CDR3: CAWRAENPPYEQYF